This T cell receptor beta chain was identified during a study of cytomegalovirus exposure and HLA in healthy donors. Vbeta (60) and Jbeta (13) primers were used in the PCR. Sequenced by immunoSEQ multiplex PCR; TCRdb stores in-frame clones only, minus some. The sample has approximately 110,000 clones; approximately 70% are singletons. Study outcomes and limitations: Later analysis revealed greater clonal expansion in HLA-associated TCR beta chains than in equally common others.

Germline V gene data show CDR1 as MNHEY and CDR2 as SMNVEV (reference sequence). This CDR3 is 16 amino acids long. Trimming left V 4 bases short and J 2 bases short, with 15 bases between. Concerning this clone: Its antigen is not known.

The sequencing input was PBMCs. This clonotype was sampled from a man aged 35 to 55 in good health and CMV-seronegative. V usage is TRBV27 and J usage is TRBJ1-5; possible D gene TRBD1, 5 bases. The CDR3 sequence: CASSSGGTYGNQPQHF. The CDR3 coding sequence is TGTGCCAGCAGTTCCGGGGGTACATACGGCAATCAGCCCCAGCATTTT.